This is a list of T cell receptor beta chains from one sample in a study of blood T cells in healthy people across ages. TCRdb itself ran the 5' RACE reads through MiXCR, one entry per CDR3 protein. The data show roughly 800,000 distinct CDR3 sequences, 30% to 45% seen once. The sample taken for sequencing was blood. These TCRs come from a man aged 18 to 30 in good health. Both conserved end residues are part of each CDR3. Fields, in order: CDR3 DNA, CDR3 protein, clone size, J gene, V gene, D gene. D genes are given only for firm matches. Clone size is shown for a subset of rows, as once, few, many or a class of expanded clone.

TGCGCCAGCAGGATAGCGGGGGGGATTTCGTACAATGAGCAGTTCTTC	CASRIAGGISYNEQFF	-	TRBJ2-1	TRBV12-3/TRBV12-4	TRBD2
TGTGCCACCAGTGATTTAGTAGGGGGCGCCTACAATGAGCAGTTCTTC	CATSDLVGGAYNEQFF	few	TRBJ2-1	TRBV24-1	TRBD1
TGCAGCGTGTGGACAGGGGCTTTTAATACCGGGGAGCTGTTTTTT	CSVWTGAFNTGELFF	-	TRBJ2-2	TRBV29-1	TRBD1
TGTGCCAGCAGTGATCAGGGGATTCAGCCCCAGCATTTT	CASSDQGIQPQHF	-	TRBJ1-5	TRBV27	-
TGTGCCAGCAGATCGACGGGACTAGCGGGCGTTAGGGATGAGCAGTTCTTC	CASRSTGLAGVRDEQFF	-	TRBJ2-1	TRBV12-3/TRBV12-4	TRBD2
TGCAGTGCTTCACGGACGGATTTAGACTACGAGCAGTACTTC	CSASRTDLDYEQYF	few	TRBJ2-7	TRBV20-1	-
TGCAGTGCTCCAAGGACAGGGTCCTACGAGCAGTACTTC	CSAPRTGSYEQYF	many	TRBJ2-7	TRBV20-1	TRBD1
TGTGCCAGCAGACGCCTAGCGGGGGGGCGAACCGGGGAGCTGTTTTTT	CASRRLAGGRTGELFF	few	TRBJ2-2	TRBV7-2	TRBD2
TGTGCCAGCAGCTCCACCAGGACTAGCGACAATGAGCAGTTCTTC	CASSSTRTSDNEQFF	-	TRBJ2-1	TRBV7-9	TRBD2
TGTGCCAGCAAAAAGGCGGGGGCGACCAGCTCCTACAATGAGCAGTTCTTC	CASKKAGATSSYNEQFF	many	TRBJ2-1	TRBV12-3/TRBV12-4	-
TGTGCCAGCAGCTCGGACAGCACCGATTCACCCCTCCACTTT	CASSSDSTDSPLHF	few	TRBJ1-6	TRBV7-9	-
TGTGCCAGCAGGAAGAGGGACCTTAGCACAGATACGCAGTATTTT	CASRKRDLSTDTQYF	-	TRBJ2-3	TRBV2	-
TGTGCCAGCAGCGTACTGGGGGCAGATACGCAGTATTTT	CASSVLGADTQYF	-	TRBJ2-3	TRBV7-9	-
TGCAGCGTTGATAAATTTGACGGGGCGTTGGCAGAGACCCAGTACTTC	CSVDKFDGALAETQYF	-	TRBJ2-5	TRBV29-1	-
TGTGCCAGTCGCCCCCCAACAGGGATGCCCTACGAGCAGTACTTC	CASRPPTGMPYEQYF	few	TRBJ2-7	TRBV6-2/TRBV6-3	-